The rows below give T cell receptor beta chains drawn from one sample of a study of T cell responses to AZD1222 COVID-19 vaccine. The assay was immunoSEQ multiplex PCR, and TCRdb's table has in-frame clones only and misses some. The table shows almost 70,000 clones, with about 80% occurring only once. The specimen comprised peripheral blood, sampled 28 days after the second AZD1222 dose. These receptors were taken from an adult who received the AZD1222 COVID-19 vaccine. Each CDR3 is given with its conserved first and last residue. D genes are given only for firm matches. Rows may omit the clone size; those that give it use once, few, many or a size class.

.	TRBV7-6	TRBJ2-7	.	CASSRSQGVTYEQYF	TGTGCCAGCAGCCGATCACAGGGAGTAACCTACGAGCAGTACTTC
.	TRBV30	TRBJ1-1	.	CAWSTLAPNTEAFF	TGTGCCTGGAGTACTTTAGCCCCGAACACTGAAGCTTTCTTT
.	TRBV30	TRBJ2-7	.	CAWSVSAYRSSYEQYF	TGTGCCTGGAGTGTATCCGCATACAGGAGCTCCTACGAGCAGTACTTC
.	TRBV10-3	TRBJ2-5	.	CAISDGVEKETQYF	TGTGCCATCAGTGACGGGGTGGAGAAGGAGACCCAGTACTTC
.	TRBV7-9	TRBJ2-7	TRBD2	CASSSAREGYEQYF	TGTGCCAGCAGCTCTGCGAGGGAGGGCTACGAGCAGTACTTC
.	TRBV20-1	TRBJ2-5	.	CSASLRGALGTQYF	TGCAGTGCTAGTCTTCGGGGTGCCCTGGGGACCCAGTACTTC
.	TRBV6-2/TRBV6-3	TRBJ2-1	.	CASSVFRANEQFF	TGTGCCAGCAGTGTTTTCAGGGCGAATGAGCAGTTCTTC
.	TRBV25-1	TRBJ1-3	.	CASRRDSSGNTIYF	TGTGCCAGCAGACGTGACAGCTCTGGAAACACCATATATTTT
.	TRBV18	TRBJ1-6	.	CASTWDRTNSPLHF	TGTGCCAGCACCTGGGACCGGACAAATTCACCCCTCCACTTT
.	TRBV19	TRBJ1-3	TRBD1	CASSQRTGGSSGNTIYF	TGTGCCAGTAGTCAAAGGACAGGGGGCTCGTCTGGAAACACCATATATTTT
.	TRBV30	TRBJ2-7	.	CAWSGRVSYEQYF	TGTGCCTGGAGTGGCCGGGTCTCCTACGAGCAGTACTTC
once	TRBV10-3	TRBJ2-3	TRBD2	CAISESITSDPDTQYF	TGTGCCATCAGTGAGTCGATAACTAGCGATCCAGATACGCAGTATTTT
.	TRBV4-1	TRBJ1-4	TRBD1	CASSTSGGYEKLFF	TGCGCCAGCAGCACGTCAGGGGGATATGAAAAACTGTTTTTT
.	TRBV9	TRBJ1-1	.	CASSVDSRNTEAFF	TGTGCCAGCAGCGTAGACAGTCGCAACACTGAAGCTTTCTTT
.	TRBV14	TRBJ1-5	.	CASSQGRFGPQHF	TGTGCCAGCAGCCAAGGGCGGTTTGGGCCCCAGCATTTT
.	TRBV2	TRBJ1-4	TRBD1	CASRVQGEAEKLFF	TGTGCCAGCAGAGTACAGGGGGAGGCTGAAAAACTGTTTTTT
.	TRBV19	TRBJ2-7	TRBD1	CASSQGAYEQYF	TGTGCCAGTAGCCAGGGGGCATACGAGCAGTACTTC
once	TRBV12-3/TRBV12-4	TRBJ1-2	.	CASGARGGYTF	TGTGCCAGCGGCGCGCGAGGTGGCTACACCTTC
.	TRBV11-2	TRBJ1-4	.	CASSLGFLNEKLFF	TGTGCCAGCAGCTTAGGGTTCCTCAATGAAAAACTGTTTTTT
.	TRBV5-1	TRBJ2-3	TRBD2	CASSLDGWTSGTEQYF	TGCGCCAGCAGCTTGGACGGATGGACTAGCGGAACTGAGCAGTATTTT
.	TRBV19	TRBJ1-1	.	CASSSQGFGTEAFF	TGTGCCAGTAGTTCCCAGGGCTTCGGCACTGAAGCTTTCTTT
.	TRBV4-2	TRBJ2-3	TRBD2	CASSQDRGGTDTQYF	TGTGCCAGCAGCCAAGATCGGGGGGGCACAGATACGCAGTATTTT
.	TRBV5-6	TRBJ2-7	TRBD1	CASSFGTDAYEQYF	TGTGCCAGCAGCTTCGGGACAGATGCCTACGAGCAGTACTTC
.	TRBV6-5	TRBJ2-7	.	CASSYSRLGSKQYF	TGTGCCAGCAGTTACTCGAGATTGGGGTCAAAGCAGTACTTC
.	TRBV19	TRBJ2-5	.	CASSPEEETQYF	TGTGCCAGTAGTCCGGAGGAAGAGACCCAGTACTTC
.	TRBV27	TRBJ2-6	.	CASSPLGAGANVLTF	TGTGCCAGCAGTCCGCTTGGGGCTGGGGCCAACGTCCTGACTTTC
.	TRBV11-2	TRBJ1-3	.	CASSLVGRNTIYF	TGTGCCAGCAGCTTAGTAGGGCGGAACACCATATATTTT
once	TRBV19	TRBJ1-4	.	CASSAGRGEKLFF	TGTGCCAGTAGCGCGGGGCGCGGTGAAAAACTGTTTTTT
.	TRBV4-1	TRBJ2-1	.	CASSQDDLDPYNEQFF	TGCGCCAGCAGCCAAGATGATTTGGACCCCTACAATGAGCAGTTCTTC
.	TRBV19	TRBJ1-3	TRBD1	CASSNPYRGRGNTIYF	TGTGCCAGTAGTAACCCCTACAGGGGAAGGGGAAACACCATATATTTT
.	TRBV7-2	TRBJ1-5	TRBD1	CASSSQGSNQPQHF	TGTGCCAGCAGCTCACAGGGGAGCAATCAGCCCCAGCATTTT
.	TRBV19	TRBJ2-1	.	CATRTRGGEQFF	TGTGCCACACGAACCAGGGGAGGTGAGCAGTTCTTC
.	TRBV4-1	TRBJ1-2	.	CASSQVRGGYGYTF	TGCGCCAGCAGCCAAGTAAGGGGAGGCTATGGCTACACCTTC
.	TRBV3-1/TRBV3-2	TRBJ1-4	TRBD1	CASSHWDRATNEKLFF	TGTGCCAGCAGCCATTGGGACAGAGCAACTAATGAAAAACTGTTTTTT
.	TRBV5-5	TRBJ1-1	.	CASSQDWNTEAFF	TGTGCCAGCAGCCAAGACTGGAACACTGAAGCTTTCTTT
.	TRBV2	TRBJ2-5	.	CASSEARFGAQETQYF	TGTGCCAGCAGTGAAGCGAGGTTTGGGGCGCAAGAGACCCAGTACTTC
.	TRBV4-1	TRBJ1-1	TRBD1	CASSQRTGRTRNTEAFF	TGCGCCAGCAGCCAACGGACAGGACGAACCCGGAACACTGAAGCTTTCTTT